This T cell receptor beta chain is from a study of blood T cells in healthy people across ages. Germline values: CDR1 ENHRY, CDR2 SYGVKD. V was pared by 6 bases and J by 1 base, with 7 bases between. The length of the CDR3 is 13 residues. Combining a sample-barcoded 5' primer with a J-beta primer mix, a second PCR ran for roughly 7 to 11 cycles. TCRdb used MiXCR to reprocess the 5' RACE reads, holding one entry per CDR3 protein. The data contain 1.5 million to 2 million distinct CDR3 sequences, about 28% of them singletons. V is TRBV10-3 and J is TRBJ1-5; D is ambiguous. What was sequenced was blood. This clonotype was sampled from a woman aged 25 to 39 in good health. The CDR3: CAIREGSNQPQHF. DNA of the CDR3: TGTGCCATCAGAGAAGGAAGCAATCAGCCCCAGCATTTT.